Listed below are T cell receptor beta chains from one sample, sequenced in a study of cytomegalovirus exposure and HLA in healthy donors. The repertoire was sequenced with immunoSEQ multiplex PCR; TCRdb's copy has only in-frame clones and lacks some. The table includes under 200,000 clones, more than 80% detected once. The specimen sequenced was PBMCs. The receptor source for this set is a man between 18 and 35 years old in good health and CMV-seropositive. Both conserved end residues are part of each CDR3. For some rows the clone size is stated as once, few or many, or as a class when expanded; others skip it.

cdr3_aa: CASSFTGLASTYEQYF
j_call: TRBJ2-7
clone_size: -
v_call: TRBV27

cdr3_aa: CASSIKPGTRSYEQYF
j_call: TRBJ2-7
clone_size: -
v_call: TRBV27

cdr3_aa: CASSAGTANTGELFF
j_call: TRBJ2-2
clone_size: -
v_call: TRBV2

cdr3_aa: CASSSMAGLTDTQYF
j_call: TRBJ2-3
clone_size: -
v_call: TRBV27

cdr3_aa: CASSPSVRATKATYEQYF
j_call: TRBJ2-7
clone_size: -
v_call: TRBV5-1

cdr3_aa: CASSTRWWHSEEKLFF
j_call: TRBJ1-4
clone_size: -
v_call: TRBV7-8

cdr3_aa: CASSQLQGSEGYTF
j_call: TRBJ1-2
clone_size: few
v_call: TRBV27

cdr3_aa: CASIQSSLGYTF
j_call: TRBJ1-2
clone_size: -
v_call: TRBV6-6

cdr3_aa: CASSFGGVNTEAFF
j_call: TRBJ1-1
clone_size: few
v_call: TRBV11-3

cdr3_aa: CASSPGTSGYEQYF
j_call: TRBJ2-7
clone_size: -
v_call: TRBV11-1

cdr3_aa: CASSLLDRGRRARNF
j_call: TRBJ2-7
clone_size: -
v_call: TRBV11-3

cdr3_aa: CAWSVLAGVGEQFF
j_call: TRBJ2-1
clone_size: -
v_call: TRBV30

cdr3_aa: CATSREGATGANVLTF
j_call: TRBJ2-6
clone_size: -
v_call: TRBV15

cdr3_aa: CASSLGPGGRDTEAFF
j_call: TRBJ1-1
clone_size: -
v_call: TRBV27

cdr3_aa: CASSLGGGGQYF
j_call: TRBJ2-7
clone_size: -
v_call: TRBV7-9

cdr3_aa: CASSVNTNSNQPQHF
j_call: TRBJ1-5
clone_size: -
v_call: TRBV9

cdr3_aa: CASSFPGGEQYF
j_call: TRBJ2-7
clone_size: -
v_call: TRBV6-5

cdr3_aa: CASSMTGAYGYTF
j_call: TRBJ1-2
clone_size: -
v_call: TRBV19

cdr3_aa: CASSVETNEKLFF
j_call: TRBJ1-4
clone_size: -
v_call: TRBV6-1

cdr3_aa: CASSGRIAGAISYNEQFF
j_call: TRBJ2-1
clone_size: -
v_call: TRBV6-4

cdr3_aa: CASSHRALAGYEQYF
j_call: TRBJ2-7
clone_size: few
v_call: TRBV14

cdr3_aa: CASGGGSNQPQHF
j_call: TRBJ1-5
clone_size: -
v_call: TRBV6-5

cdr3_aa: CASSLDEGQPQHF
j_call: TRBJ1-5
clone_size: -
v_call: TRBV5-4

cdr3_aa: CASSRRGAEQFF
j_call: TRBJ2-1
clone_size: -
v_call: TRBV7-2

cdr3_aa: CASSLSGTGFYGYTF
j_call: TRBJ1-2
clone_size: -
v_call: TRBV27

cdr3_aa: CASSYSIGGFPEAFF
j_call: TRBJ1-1
clone_size: -
v_call: TRBV6-5

cdr3_aa: CASSTRLVNEQFF
j_call: TRBJ2-1
clone_size: once
v_call: TRBV27

cdr3_aa: CAWSLGAGGYEQYF
j_call: TRBJ2-7
clone_size: -
v_call: TRBV30

cdr3_aa: CASSTPRARDYPRKTGELFF
j_call: TRBJ2-2
clone_size: -
v_call: TRBV27

cdr3_aa: CASSRQTSTGELFF
j_call: TRBJ2-2
clone_size: -
v_call: TRBV6-6

cdr3_aa: CAWLRTGTFNTEAFF
j_call: TRBJ1-1
clone_size: -
v_call: TRBV30

cdr3_aa: CASSPRTMGELFF
j_call: TRBJ2-2
clone_size: -
v_call: TRBV11-3

cdr3_aa: CASSVAGYTDTQYF
j_call: TRBJ2-3
clone_size: once
v_call: TRBV9

cdr3_aa: CAWRRSLEDGYTF
j_call: TRBJ1-2
clone_size: many
v_call: TRBV30

cdr3_aa: CATSRDGEVDEQFF
j_call: TRBJ2-1
clone_size: many
v_call: TRBV15

cdr3_aa: CSVGWLAGGSNEQFF
j_call: TRBJ2-1
clone_size: -
v_call: TRBV29-1

cdr3_aa: CASSVDGQGLVEQYF
j_call: TRBJ2-7
clone_size: once
v_call: TRBV9

cdr3_aa: CASSTGFYTEAFF
j_call: TRBJ1-1
clone_size: -
v_call: TRBV27

cdr3_aa: CASSHRDRETGELFF
j_call: TRBJ2-2
clone_size: -
v_call: TRBV7-8

cdr3_aa: CATSSRGGSSVNEQFF
j_call: TRBJ2-1
clone_size: -
v_call: TRBV15